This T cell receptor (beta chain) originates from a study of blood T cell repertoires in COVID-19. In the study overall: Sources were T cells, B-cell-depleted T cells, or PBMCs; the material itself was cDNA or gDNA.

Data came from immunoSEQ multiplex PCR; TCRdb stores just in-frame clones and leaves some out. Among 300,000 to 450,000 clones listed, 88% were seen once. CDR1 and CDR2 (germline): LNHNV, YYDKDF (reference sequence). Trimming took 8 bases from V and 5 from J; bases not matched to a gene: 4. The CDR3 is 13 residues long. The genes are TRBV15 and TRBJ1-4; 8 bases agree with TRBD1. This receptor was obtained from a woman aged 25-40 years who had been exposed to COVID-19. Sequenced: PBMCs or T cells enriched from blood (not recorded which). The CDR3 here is CATDRGLNEKLFF. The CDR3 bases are TGTGCCACCGACAGGGGTCTAAATGAAAAACTGTTTTTT.